One T cell receptor beta chain is described in this entry. Its antigen is unknown. This CDR3 region has 14 residues. The germline CDR1 and CDR2 sequences are SGHTA and FQGNSA. The V end lost 3 bases, the J end lost 0 bases, and 8 bases lay between the germline ends. Produced via immunoSEQ multiplex PCR; TCRdb's table is partial and in-frame only. The data hold tens of thousands of clones, with roughly 77% observed a single time. These data originate in a study of radiotherapy plus CTLA-4 blockade in lung cancer. At the level of the study: Overall, approximately 19% of patients showed an objective response, while 25% to 35% attained disease control. Study-wide findings and caveats: Reported findings show early blood T cell clone dynamics, with interferon-beta, best predicted response. TCR clones of tumor origin grew in blood after radiotherapy plus ipilimumab.

It was focal radiation plus CTLA-4 blockade with ipilimumab that patients with chemo-refractory metastatic non-small-cell lung cancer received. Sequencing used peripheral blood, obtained from a patient treated with radiotherapy plus ipilimumab. This sequence originates from a human donor with non-small cell lung cancer who had a complete response to radiotherapy plus ipilimumab. The V call is TRBV7-2, the J call TRBJ1-1; possible D gene TRBD1, 5 bases. CDR3 sequence: CASSLGQMNTEAFF. CDR3 in DNA: TGTGCCAGCAGCTTGGGGCAGATGAACACTGAAGCTTTCTTT.